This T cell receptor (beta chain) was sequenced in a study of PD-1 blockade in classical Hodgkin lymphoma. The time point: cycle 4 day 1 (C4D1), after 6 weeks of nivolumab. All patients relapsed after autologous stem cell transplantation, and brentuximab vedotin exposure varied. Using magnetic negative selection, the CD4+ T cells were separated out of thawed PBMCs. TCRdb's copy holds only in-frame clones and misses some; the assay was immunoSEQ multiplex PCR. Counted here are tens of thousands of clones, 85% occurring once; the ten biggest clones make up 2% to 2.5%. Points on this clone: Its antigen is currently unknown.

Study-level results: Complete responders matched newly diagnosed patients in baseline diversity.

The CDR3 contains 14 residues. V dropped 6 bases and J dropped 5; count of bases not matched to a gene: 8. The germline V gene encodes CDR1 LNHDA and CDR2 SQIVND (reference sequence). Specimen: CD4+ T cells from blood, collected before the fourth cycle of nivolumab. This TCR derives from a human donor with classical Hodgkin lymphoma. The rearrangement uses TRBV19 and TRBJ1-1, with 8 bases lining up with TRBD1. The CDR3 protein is CASRGTGRGTEAFF. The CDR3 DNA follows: TGTGCCAGTAGAGGGACAGGCCGGGGGACTGAAGCTTTCTTT.